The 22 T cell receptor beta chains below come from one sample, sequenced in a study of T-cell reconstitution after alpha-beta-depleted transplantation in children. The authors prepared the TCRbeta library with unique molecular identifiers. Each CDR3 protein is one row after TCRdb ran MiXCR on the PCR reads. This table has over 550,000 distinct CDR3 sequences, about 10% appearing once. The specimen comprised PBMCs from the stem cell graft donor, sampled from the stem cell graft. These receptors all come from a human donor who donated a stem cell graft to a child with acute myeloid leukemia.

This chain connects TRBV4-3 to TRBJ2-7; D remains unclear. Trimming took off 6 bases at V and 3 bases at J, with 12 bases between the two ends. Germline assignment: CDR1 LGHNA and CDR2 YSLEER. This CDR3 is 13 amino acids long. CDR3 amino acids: CASSEQRFYEQYF. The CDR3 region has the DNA TGCGCCAGCAGTGAACAACGGTTCTACGAGCAGTACTTC.

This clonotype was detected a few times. The CDR3 here is CSARGQGYLDEQFF. CDR3 coding DNA: TGCAGTGCTAGGGGGCAGGGATATTTAGATGAGCAGTTCTTC. The gene calls are TRBV20-1 and TRBJ2-1; possible D gene TRBD1, 5 bases. Between the trimmed V and J ends, which lost 3 bases and 8 bases, there was a span of 17 bases. This CDR3 has 14 residues. CDR1 DFQATT and CDR2 SNEGSKA come from the germline V gene (reference sequence).

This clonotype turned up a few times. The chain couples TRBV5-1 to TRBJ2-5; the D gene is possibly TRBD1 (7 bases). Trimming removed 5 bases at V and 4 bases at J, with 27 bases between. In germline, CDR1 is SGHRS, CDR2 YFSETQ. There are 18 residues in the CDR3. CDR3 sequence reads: CASRRGPGGTAIRETQYF. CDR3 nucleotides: TGCGCCAGCAGGAGAGGGCCCGGCGGGACAGCCATCCGAGAGACCCAGTACTTC.

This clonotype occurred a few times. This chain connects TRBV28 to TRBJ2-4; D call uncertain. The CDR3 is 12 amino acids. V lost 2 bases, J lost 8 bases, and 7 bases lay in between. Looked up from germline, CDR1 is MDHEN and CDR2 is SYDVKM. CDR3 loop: CASSLVRYIQYF. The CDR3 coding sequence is TGTGCCAGCAGTTTAGTCAGGTACATTCAGTACTTC.

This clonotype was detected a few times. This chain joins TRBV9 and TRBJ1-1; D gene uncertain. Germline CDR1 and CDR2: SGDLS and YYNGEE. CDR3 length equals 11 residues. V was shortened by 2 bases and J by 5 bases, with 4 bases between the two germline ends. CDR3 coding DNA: TGTGCCAGCAGCGTGATAACTGAAGCTTTCTTT. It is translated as CASSVITEAFF.

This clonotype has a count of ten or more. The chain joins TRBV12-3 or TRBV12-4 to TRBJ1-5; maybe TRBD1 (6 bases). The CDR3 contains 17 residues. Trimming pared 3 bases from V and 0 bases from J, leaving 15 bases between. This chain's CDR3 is CASSFAGTHYSNQPQHF. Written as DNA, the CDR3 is TGTGCCAGCAGTTTTGCCGGGACACACTATAGCAATCAGCCCCAGCATTTT.

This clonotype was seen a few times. The CDR3 reads CASSSLATGSNQPQHF. In DNA form, the CDR3 reads TGTGCCAGCAGCTCTTTGGCAACGGGGTCAAATCAGCCCCAGCATTTT. The chain uses TRBV7-6 and TRBJ1-5; D is uncertain. V shed 4 bases and J shed 4 bases, with 17 bases lying between them. Germline V gene data show CDR1 as SGHVS and CDR2 as FNYEAQ. The CDR3 loop spans 16 amino acids.

CDR3 nucleotide sequence: TGTGCCACCAGCAGAGATCCGGGACAGGGGGCCGTAAGCTCCTACAATGAGCAGTTCTTC. Translation: CATSRDPGQGAVSSYNEQFF. This chain joins TRBV15 and TRBJ2-1; TRBD1 agrees at 12 bases. After removal of 0 bases from V and 0 bases from J, the junction contained 9 bases not matched to a gene. There are 20 residues in the CDR3. Germline lookup yields CDR1 LNHNV and CDR2 YYDKDF (reference sequence).

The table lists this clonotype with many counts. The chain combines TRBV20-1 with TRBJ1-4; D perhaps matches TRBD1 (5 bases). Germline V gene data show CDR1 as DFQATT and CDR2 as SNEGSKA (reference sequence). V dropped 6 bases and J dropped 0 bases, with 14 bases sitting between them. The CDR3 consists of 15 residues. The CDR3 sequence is CSAMGVLTTNEKLFF. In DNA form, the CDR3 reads TGCAGTGCAATGGGGGTTCTTACAACTAATGAAAAACTGTTTTTT.

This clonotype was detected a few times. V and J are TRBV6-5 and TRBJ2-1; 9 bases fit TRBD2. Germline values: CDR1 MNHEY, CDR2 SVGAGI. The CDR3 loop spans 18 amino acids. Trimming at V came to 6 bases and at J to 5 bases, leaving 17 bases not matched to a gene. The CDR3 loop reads CASSPRRLAGVGDNEQFF. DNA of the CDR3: TGTGCCAGCAGCCCCCGTCGTTTAGCGGGAGTCGGGGACAATGAGCAGTTCTTC.

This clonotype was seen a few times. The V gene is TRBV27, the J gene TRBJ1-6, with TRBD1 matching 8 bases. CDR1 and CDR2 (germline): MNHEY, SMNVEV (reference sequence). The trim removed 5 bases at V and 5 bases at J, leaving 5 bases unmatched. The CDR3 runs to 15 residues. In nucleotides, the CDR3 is TGTGCCAGCAGTCCGAACAGGGGGAATAATTCACCCCTCCACTTT. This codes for CASSPNRGNNSPLHF.

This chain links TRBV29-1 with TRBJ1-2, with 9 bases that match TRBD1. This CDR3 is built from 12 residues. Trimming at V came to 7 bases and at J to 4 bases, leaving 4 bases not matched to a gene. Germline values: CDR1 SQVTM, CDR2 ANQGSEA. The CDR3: CSGGGQGYGYTF. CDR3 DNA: TGCAGCGGGGGGGGACAGGGCTATGGCTACACCTTC.

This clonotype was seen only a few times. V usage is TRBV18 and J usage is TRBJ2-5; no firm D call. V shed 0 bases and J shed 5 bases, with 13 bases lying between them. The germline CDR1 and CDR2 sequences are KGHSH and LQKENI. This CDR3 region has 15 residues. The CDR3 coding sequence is TGTGCCAGCTCACCACCAGCCGGAGACTTGGAGACCCAGTACTTC. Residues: CASSPPAGDLETQYF.

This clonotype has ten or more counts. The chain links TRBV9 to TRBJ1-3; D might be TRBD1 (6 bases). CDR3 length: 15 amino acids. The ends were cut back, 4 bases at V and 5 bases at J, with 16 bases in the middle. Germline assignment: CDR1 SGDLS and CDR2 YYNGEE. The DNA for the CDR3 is TGTGCCAGCAGCCGGGGGCGGGAAACGAGAAACACCATATATTTT. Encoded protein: CASSRGRETRNTIYF.

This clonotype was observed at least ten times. The CDR3 DNA sequence: TGTGCCTGGAGTGTGGATTTCGGATCTCTCATGAACACTGAAGCTTTCTTT. It codes for CAWSVDFGSLMNTEAFF. J is TRBJ1-1 and V is TRBV30; D call uncertain. Germline V gene lookup returns CDR1 GTSNPN and CDR2 SVGIG (reference sequence). V was shortened by 0 bases and J by 0 bases, with 17 bases between the two germline ends. The CDR3 spans 17 residues.

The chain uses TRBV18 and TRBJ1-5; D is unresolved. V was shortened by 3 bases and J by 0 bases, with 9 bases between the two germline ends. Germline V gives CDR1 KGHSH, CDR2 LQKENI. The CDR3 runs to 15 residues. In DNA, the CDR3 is TGTGCCAGCTCACCCCAGTGGGGTAGCAATCAGCCCCAGCATTTT. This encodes CASSPQWGSNQPQHF. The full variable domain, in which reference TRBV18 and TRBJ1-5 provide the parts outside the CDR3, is NAGVMQNPRHLVRRRGQEARLRCSPMKGHSHVYWYRQLPEEGLKFMVYLQKENIIDESGMPKERFSAEFPKEGPSILRIQQVVRGDSAAYFCASSPQWGSNQPQHFGDGTRLSIL.

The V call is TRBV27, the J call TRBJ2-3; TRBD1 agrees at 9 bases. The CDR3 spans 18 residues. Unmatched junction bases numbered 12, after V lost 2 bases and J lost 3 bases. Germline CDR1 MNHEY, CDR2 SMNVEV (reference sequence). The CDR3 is CASSLTGPGQGNTDTQYF. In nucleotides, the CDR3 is TGTGCCAGCAGTTTAACGGGCCCGGGACAGGGAAATACAGATACGCAGTATTTT.

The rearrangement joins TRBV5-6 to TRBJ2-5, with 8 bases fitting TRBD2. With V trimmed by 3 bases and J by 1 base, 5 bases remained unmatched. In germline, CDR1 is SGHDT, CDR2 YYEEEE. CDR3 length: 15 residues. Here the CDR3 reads CASSSWGTSQETQYF. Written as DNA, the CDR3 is TGTGCCAGCAGCTCTTGGGGGACTAGCCAAGAGACCCAGTACTTC.

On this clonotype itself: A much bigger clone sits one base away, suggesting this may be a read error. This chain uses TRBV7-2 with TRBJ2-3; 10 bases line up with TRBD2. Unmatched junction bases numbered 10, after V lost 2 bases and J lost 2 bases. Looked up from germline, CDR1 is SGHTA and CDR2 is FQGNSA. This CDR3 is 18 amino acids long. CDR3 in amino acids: CASSLPNLAGEHTDTQYF. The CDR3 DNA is TGTGCCAGCAGCTTACCTAATCTAGCGGGAGAACACACAGATACGCAGTATTTT.

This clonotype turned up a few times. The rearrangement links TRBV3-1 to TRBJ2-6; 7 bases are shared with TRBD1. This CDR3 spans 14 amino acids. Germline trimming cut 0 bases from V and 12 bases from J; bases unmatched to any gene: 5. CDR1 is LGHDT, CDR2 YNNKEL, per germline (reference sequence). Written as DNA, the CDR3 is TGTGCCAGCAGCCAAGAAGGGACAGTGTCCGTCCTGACTTTC. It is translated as CASSQEGTVSVLTF.

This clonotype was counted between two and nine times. CDR3 protein: CASRPTKGYQYEQYF. The CDR3 nucleotides are TGTGCCAGCAGACCCACAAAGGGATATCAGTACGAGCAGTACTTC. The chain recombines TRBV27 with TRBJ2-7; D unclear. Germline CDR1 and CDR2: MNHEY and SMNVEV (reference sequence). Trimming cost V 6 bases and J 4 bases, with 19 bases left between them. This CDR3 is 15 amino acids long.

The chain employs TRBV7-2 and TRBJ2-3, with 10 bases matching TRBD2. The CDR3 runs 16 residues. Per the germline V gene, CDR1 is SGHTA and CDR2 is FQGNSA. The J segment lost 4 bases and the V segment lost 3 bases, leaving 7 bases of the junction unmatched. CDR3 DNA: TGTGCCAGCAGCTTCCTAGCGGGAGTCTCCGCAGATACGCAGTATTTT. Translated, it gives CASSFLAGVSADTQYF.